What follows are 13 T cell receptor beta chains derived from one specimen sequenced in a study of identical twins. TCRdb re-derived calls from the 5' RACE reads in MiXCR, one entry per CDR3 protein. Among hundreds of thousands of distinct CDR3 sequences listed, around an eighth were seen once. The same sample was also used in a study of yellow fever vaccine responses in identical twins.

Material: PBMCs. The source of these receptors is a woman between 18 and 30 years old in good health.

CDR3: CASSTDRVVSEAFF. DNA for the CDR3: TGTGCCAGCAGCACTGACAGGGTTGTCTCTGAAGCTTTCTTT. This chain uses TRBV7-2 with TRBJ1-1, with 7 bases matching TRBD1. Germline V gene data show CDR1 as SGHTA and CDR2 as FQGNSA. V lost 5 bases to trimming and J lost 6 bases; unmatched junction nucleotides: 9. The CDR3 sequence is 14 residues long.

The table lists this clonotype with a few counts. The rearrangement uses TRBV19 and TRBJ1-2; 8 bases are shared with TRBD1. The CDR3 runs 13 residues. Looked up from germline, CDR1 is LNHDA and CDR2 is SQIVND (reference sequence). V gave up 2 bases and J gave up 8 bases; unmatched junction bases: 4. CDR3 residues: CASSISGQGGYTF. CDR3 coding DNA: TGTGCCAGTAGTATATCCGGACAGGGCGGCTACACCTTC.

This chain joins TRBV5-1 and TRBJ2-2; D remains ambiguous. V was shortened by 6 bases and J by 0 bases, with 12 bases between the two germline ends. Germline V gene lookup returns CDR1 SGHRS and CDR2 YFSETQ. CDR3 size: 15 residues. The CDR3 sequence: CASNPDAPNTGELFF. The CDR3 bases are TGCGCCAGCAACCCGGACGCCCCGAACACCGGGGAGCTGTTTTTT.

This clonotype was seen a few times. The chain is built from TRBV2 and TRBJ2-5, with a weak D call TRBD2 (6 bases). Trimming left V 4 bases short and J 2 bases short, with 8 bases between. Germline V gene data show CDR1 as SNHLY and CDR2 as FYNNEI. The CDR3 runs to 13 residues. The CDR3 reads CASSGGIQETQYF. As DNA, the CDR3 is TGTGCCAGCAGTGGCGGGATTCAAGAGACCCAGTACTTC.

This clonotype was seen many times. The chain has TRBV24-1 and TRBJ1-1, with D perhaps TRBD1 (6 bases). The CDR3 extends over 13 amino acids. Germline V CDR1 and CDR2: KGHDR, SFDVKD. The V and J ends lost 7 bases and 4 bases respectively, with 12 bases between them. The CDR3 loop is CATSAQGSTEAFF. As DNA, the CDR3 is TGTGCCACCAGCGCACAGGGAAGCACTGAAGCTTTCTTT.

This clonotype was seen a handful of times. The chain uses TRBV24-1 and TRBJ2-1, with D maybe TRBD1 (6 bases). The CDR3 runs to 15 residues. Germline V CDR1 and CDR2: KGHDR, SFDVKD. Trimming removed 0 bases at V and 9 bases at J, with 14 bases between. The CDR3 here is CATSDLVQGNGEQFF. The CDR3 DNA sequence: TGTGCCACCAGTGATTTGGTACAGGGCAATGGTGAGCAGTTCTTC.

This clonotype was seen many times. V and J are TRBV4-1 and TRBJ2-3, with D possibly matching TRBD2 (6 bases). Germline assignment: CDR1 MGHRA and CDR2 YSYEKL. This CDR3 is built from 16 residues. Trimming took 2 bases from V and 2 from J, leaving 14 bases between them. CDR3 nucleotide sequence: TGCGCCAGCAGCCAAACCCGGGACTTATACACAGATACGCAGTATTTT. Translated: CASSQTRDLYTDTQYF.

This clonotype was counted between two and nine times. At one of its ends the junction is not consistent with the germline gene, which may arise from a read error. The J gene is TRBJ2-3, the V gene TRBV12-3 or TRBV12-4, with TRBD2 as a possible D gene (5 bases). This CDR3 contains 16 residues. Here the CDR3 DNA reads TGTGCCAGCTGTTTTTCCGGGAAGGTCCTCGGGGATACGCAGTATTTT. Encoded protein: CASCFSGKVLGDTQYF.

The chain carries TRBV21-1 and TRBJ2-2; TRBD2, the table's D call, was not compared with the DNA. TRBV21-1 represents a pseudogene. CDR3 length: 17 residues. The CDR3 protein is CASSKTRLAGGRGELFF. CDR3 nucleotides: TGTGCCAGCAGCAAAACCCGACTAGCGGGGGGAAGGGGGGAGCTGTTTTTT.

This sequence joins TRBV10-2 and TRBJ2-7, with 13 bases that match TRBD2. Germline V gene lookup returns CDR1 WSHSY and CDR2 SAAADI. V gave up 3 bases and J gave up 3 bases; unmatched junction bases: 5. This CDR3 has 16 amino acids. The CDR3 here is CASSDGLAGEGYEQYF. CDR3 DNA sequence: TGCGCCAGCAGTGATGGACTAGCGGGAGAAGGCTACGAGCAGTACTTC.

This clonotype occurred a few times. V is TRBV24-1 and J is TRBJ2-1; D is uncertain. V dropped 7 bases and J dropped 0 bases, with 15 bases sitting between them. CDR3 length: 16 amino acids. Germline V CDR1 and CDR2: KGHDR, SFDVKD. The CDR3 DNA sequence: TGTGCCACCAGCGGTTCCGGACGGAGCTCCTACAATGAGCAGTTCTTC. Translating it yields CATSGSGRSSYNEQFF.

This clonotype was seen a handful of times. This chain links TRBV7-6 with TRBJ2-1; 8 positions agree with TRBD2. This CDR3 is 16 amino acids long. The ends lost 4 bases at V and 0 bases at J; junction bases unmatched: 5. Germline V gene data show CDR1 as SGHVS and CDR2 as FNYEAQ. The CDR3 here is CASSYQAGASYNEQFF. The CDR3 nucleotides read TGTGCCAGCAGCTATCAAGCGGGGGCCTCCTACAATGAGCAGTTCTTC.

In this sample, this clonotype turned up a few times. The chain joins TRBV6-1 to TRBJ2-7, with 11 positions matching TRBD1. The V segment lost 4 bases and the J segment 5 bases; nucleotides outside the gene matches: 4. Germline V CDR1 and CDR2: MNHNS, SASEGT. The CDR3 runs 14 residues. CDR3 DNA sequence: TGTGCCAGCAGTGCTGGACAGGGGGCCAACGAGCAGTACTTC. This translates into CASSAGQGANEQYF.